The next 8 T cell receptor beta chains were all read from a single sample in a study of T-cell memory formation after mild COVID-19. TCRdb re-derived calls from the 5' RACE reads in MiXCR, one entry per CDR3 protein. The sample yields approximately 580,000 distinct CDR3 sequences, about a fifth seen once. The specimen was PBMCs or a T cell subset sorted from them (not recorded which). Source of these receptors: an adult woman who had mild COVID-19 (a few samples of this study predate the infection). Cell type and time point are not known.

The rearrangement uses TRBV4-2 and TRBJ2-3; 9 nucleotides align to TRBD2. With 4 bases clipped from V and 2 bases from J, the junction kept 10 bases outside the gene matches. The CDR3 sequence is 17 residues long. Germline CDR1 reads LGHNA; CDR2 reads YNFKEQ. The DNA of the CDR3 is TGTGCCAGCAGCCTGGGGAGTAGCGGGGGTCCCACAGATACGCAGTATTTT. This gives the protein CASSLGSSGGPTDTQYF.

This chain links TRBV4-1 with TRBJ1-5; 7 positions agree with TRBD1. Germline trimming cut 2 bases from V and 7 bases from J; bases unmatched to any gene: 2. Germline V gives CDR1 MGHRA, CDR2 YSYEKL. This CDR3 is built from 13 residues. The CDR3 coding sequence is TGCGCCAGCAGCCAAACAGGGGTGCAGCCCCAGCATTTT. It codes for CASSQTGVQPQHF.

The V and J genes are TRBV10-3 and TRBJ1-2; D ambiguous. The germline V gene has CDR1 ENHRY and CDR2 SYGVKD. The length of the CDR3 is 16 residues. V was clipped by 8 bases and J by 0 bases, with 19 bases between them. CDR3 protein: CAIYQPYRRTNYGYTF. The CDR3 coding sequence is TGTGCCATCTATCAGCCATATCGCCGGACTAACTATGGCTACACCTTC.

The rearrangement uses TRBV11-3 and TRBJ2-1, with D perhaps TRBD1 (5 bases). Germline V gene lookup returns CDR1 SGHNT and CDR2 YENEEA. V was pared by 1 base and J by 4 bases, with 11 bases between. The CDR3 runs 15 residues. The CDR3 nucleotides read TGTGCCAGCAGCTTAGCCCCCCAGGGATACAATGAGCAGTTCTTC. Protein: CASSLAPQGYNEQFF.

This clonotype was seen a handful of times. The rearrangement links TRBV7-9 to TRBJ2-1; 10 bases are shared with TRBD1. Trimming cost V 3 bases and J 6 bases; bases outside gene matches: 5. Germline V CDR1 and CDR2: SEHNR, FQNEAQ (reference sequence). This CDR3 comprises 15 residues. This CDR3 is CASSLTGGKSNEQFF. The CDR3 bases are TGTGCCAGCAGCTTGACAGGGGGCAAATCCAATGAGCAGTTCTTC.

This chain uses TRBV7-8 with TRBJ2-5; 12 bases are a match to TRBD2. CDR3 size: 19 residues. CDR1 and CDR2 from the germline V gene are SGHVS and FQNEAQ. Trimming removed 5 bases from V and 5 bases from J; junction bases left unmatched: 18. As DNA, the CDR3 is TGTGCCAGCAGCCGCCCAACCAATCTAGCGGGGGGGCCTCGGGAGACCCAGTACTTC. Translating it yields CASSRPTNLAGGPRETQYF.

The CDR3 nucleotides read TGCAGCGTTGAGACAGGGGATGGCTACACCTTC. Protein sequence: CSVETGDGYTF. The rearrangement links TRBV29-1 to TRBJ1-2, with 8 bases fitting TRBD1. After removal of 3 bases from V and 6 bases from J, the junction contained 0 bases not matched to a gene. Per germline, CDR1 SQVTM and CDR2 ANQGSEA. The CDR3 spans 11 residues.

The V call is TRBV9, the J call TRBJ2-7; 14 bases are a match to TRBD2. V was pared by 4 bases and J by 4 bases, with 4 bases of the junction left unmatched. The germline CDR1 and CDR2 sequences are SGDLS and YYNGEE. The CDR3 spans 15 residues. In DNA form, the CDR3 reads TGTGCCAGCAGCCCTGGGACTAGCGGGAGATACGAGCAGTACTTC. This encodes CASSPGTSGRYEQYF. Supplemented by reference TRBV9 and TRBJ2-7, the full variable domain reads DSGVTQTPKHLITATGQRVTLRCSPRSGDLSVYWYQQSLDQGLQFLIQYYNGEERAKGNILERFSAQQFPDLHSELNLSSLELGDSALYFCASSPGTSGRYEQYFGPGTRLTVT.